This is a list of T cell receptor beta chains from one sample in a study of identical twins. TCRdb re-called the 5' RACE reads with MiXCR, one entry per CDR3 protein. Altogether 250,000 to 300,000 distinct CDR3 sequences are present, about 8% being singletons, with the ten largest covering about 3%. This same sample was also part of a study on yellow fever vaccine responses in identical twins.

Sequenced material: CD8+ T cells sorted from blood. The receptors were sampled from a young woman in good health. Each CDR3 is given with its conserved first and last residue. Each record gives: D gene, V gene, clone size, J gene, CDR3 length, CDR3 DNA, CDR3 protein. D genes are given only for firm matches. A row's size may be missing; if present it is once, few, many or a size class.

D: .; V: TRBV10-2; size: .; J: TRBJ1-4; length: 12; DNA: TGCGCCAGCAGTTGGGATGAACAGAAACTGTTTTTT; CDR3: CASSWDEQKLFF
D: .; V: TRBV7-8; size: .; J: TRBJ2-1; length: 14; DNA: TGTGCCAGCAGCTGGACGGGAGCTGTCAATGAGCAGTTCTTC; CDR3: CASSWTGAVNEQFF
D: TRBD2; V: TRBV20-1; size: many; J: TRBJ2-1; length: 16; DNA: TGCAGTGCTAGATCCTTAGCGGGGCCCTCCTACAATGAGCAGTTCTTC; CDR3: CSARSLAGPSYNEQFF
D: .; V: TRBV19; size: few; J: TRBJ1-1; length: 14; DNA: TGTGCCAGTAGTATAGTTGACACTAACACTGAAGCTTTCTTT; CDR3: CASSIVDTNTEAFF
D: .; V: TRBV7-9; size: many; J: TRBJ2-3; length: 12; DNA: TGTGCCAGCAGGCCCTTAGCAGATACGCAGTATTTT; CDR3: CASRPLADTQYF
D: .; V: TRBV5-6; size: .; J: TRBJ2-4; length: 19; DNA: TGTGCCAGCAGCTTAAGACGGGAGCTACTGGACGGGTATCGGAACATTCAGTACTTC; CDR3: CASSLRRELLDGYRNIQYF
D: TRBD1; V: TRBV27; size: few; J: TRBJ1-2; length: 15; DNA: TGTGCCAGCAGTCCCGACAGGGTGTTTCACTATGGCTACACCTTC; CDR3: CASSPDRVFHYGYTF
D: TRBD2; V: TRBV29-1; size: many; J: TRBJ2-1; length: 15; DNA: TGCAGCGTTGAGGGAGTAGCGGGTTCACGCAATGAGCAGTTCTTC; CDR3: CSVEGVAGSRNEQFF
D: TRBD1; V: TRBV11-2; size: many; J: TRBJ2-3; length: 13; DNA: TGTGCCAGCAGCTTACTGACAGGGTGGCCGCAGTATTTT; CDR3: CASSLLTGWPQYF
D: .; V: TRBV5-6; size: .; J: TRBJ2-3; length: 16; DNA: TGTGCCAGCGGCCCCGGGGACATCCTTCGGGGAGATACGCAGTATTTT; CDR3: CASGPGDILRGDTQYF
D: TRBD1; V: TRBV28; size: few; J: TRBJ2-7; length: 15; DNA: TGTGCCAGCAGTCCCATAACAGGGGTTTCCTACGAGCAGTACTTC; CDR3: CASSPITGVSYEQYF
D: .; V: TRBV15; size: few; J: TRBJ1-1; length: 14; DNA: TGTGCCACCGCGCCGGTGGGACTGCCTACTGAAGCTTTCTTT; CDR3: CATAPVGLPTEAFF
D: TRBD1; V: TRBV20-1; size: few; J: TRBJ1-5; length: 16; DNA: TGCAGTGCTGCCCCTCCGACAGGGGGCGGAAGTCAGCCCCAGCATTTT; CDR3: CSAAPPTGGGSQPQHF
D: .; V: TRBV6-2/TRBV6-3; size: few; J: TRBJ1-1; length: 16; DNA: TGTGCCAGCAGTAGAGACCGGGGACCTACGAACACTGAAGCTTTCTTT; CDR3: CASSRDRGPTNTEAFF
D: .; V: TRBV27; size: few; J: TRBJ2-1; length: 13; DNA: TGTGCCAGCAGTTTATCGCTAGCTCGTGAGCAGTTCTTC; CDR3: CASSLSLAREQFF
D: .; V: TRBV5-5; size: few; J: TRBJ1-6; length: 14; DNA: TGTGCCAGCAGCTTGGCTCAGGGAGCCGACTCCCTCCACTTT; CDR3: CASSLAQGADSLHF
D: .; V: TRBV5-1; size: many; J: TRBJ1-1; length: 13; DNA: TGCGCCAGCAGTACCGGGGCCAACACTGAAGCTTTCTTT; CDR3: CASSTGANTEAFF
D: TRBD1; V: TRBV20-1; size: few; J: TRBJ1-1; length: 12; DNA: TGCAGCGCTGACAGGGGAGACACTGAAGCTTTCTTT; CDR3: CSADRGDTEAFF
D: TRBD2; V: TRBV27; size: many; J: TRBJ2-5; length: 13; DNA: TGTGCCAGCAGTTCAGCGGGACAAGAGACCCAGTACTTC; CDR3: CASSSAGQETQYF
D: .; V: TRBV6-6; size: many; J: TRBJ2-2; length: 11; DNA: TGTGCCAGCGTTGGGGGCGGGGAGCTGTTTTTT; CDR3: CASVGGGELFF
D: .; V: TRBV27; size: .; J: TRBJ2-1; length: 11; DNA: TGTGCCAGCCTAATGGGGAATGAGCAGTTCTTC; CDR3: CASLMGNEQFF
D: TRBD2; V: TRBV20-1; size: few; J: TRBJ2-7; length: 15; DNA: TGCAGTGCTAGAGACCTAGCGGGGGGGATTAACGAGCAGTACTTC; CDR3: CSARDLAGGINEQYF